This T cell receptor (beta chain) was sequenced for a study of response to subunit inactivated influenza vaccine. General study findings and limits: It was suggested by the authors that few new T cells are recruited by each seasonal influenza vaccination.

The V and J ends lost 1 base and 1 base respectively, with 10 bases between them. The CDR3 spans 15 residues. In germline, CDR1 is LNHNV, CDR2 YYDKDF (reference sequence). This clonotype turned up a few times. Antigen: not known. Using its own MiXCR run on the RT-PCR reads, TCRdb lists one record per CDR3 protein. The sample lists more than 600,000 distinct CDR3 sequences, approximately 17% occurring once. The sequence was obtained from a man in his fifties or sixties who received an inactivated influenza vaccine. This chain uses TRBV15 with TRBJ2-5; unclear D gene. Specimen: PBMCs from blood, collected about 5 days after vaccination. CDR3: CATSRAGSPQETQYF. CDR3 coding DNA: TGTGCCACCAGCAGAGCGGGCAGCCCCCAAGAGACCCAGTACTTC.